Each of the 6 T cell receptor beta chains below was sequenced from the same sample in a study of blood T cell repertoires in COVID-19 (dated by TCRdb to about 2020). The library was built by means of the immunoSEQ multiplex PCR assay. TCRdb took over this immuneACCESS table, retaining in-frame rearrangements with V and J assigned. Such tables are incomplete; in checked studies, under half of the missing clones stem from an unresolved V gene, and the remainder is unexplained. The sample has roughly 410,000 clones on record, approximately 91% of them singletons. The ten largest account for roughly 1.6% of the sample. The sample was peripheral blood. The receptors derive from a woman in her thirties or forties with COVID-19, enrolled during active disease.

This clone was observed a handful of times. The CDR3 loop is CASSQDRTGYNEQFF. CDR3 bases: TGTGCCAGCAGCCAAGACCGGACAGGTTACAATGAGCAGTTCTTC. This sequence joins TRBV4-2 and TRBJ2-1; TRBD1 matches at 7 bases. The ends lost 0 bases at V and 4 bases at J; junction bases unmatched: 3. The CDR3 consists of 15 residues. Looked up from germline, CDR1 is LGHNA and CDR2 is YNFKEQ.

This clone was seen a single time. The gene calls are TRBV10-3 and TRBJ1-2, with D possibly matching TRBD1 (6 bases). V gave up 7 bases and J gave up 6 bases, with 15 bases separating them. The germline V gene has CDR1 ENHRY and CDR2 SYGVKD. CDR3 length: 13 residues. In DNA form, the CDR3 reads TGTGCCATCACCCAGGGGAGTGCGGATGGCTACACCTTC. It is translated as CAITQGSADGYTF.

The genes are TRBV9 and TRBJ2-1; 13 bases are a match to TRBD2. V lost 3 bases and J lost 5; bases outside the gene matches: 2. The CDR3 is made up of 15 amino acids. CDR1 and CDR2 from the germline V gene are SGDLS and YYNGEE. The CDR3 nucleotides read TGTGCCAGCAGCGCCGGACTAGCGGGAGACAATGAGCAGTTCTTC. It translates to CASSAGLAGDNEQFF.

This clone was picked up one time. At the DNA level, this CDR3 is encoded by other sequences in the same sample as well. The rearrangement joins TRBV12-3 or TRBV12-4 to TRBJ1-5, with D unresolved. The CDR3 sequence is 13 residues long. Trimming stripped 3 bases from V and 0 bases from J, with 3 bases between. The CDR3 reads CASSFRSNQPQHF. In DNA, the CDR3 is TGTGCCAGCAGTTTTCGTAGCAATCAGCCCCAGCATTTT.

The CDR3 protein is CATYYTEAFF. The CDR3 region has the DNA TGTGCCACTTATTACACTGAAGCTTTCTTT. The chain combines TRBV19 with TRBJ1-1; D unclear. V dropped 10 bases and J dropped 3 bases, with 6 bases sitting between them. Germline CDR1 is LNHDA and CDR2 is SQIVND (reference sequence). The CDR3 consists of 10 residues.

V gene TRBV5-1 combines with J gene TRBJ1-6; 10 nucleotides align to TRBD1. The J segment lost 8 bases and the V segment lost 4 bases, leaving 9 bases of the junction unmatched. CDR1 is SGHRS, CDR2 YFSETQ, per germline. The length of the CDR3 is 16 residues. CDR3 region: CASSRIGTGVYSPLHF. Here the CDR3 DNA reads TGCGCCAGCAGCCGAATTGGGACAGGGGTTTATTCACCCCTCCACTTT.